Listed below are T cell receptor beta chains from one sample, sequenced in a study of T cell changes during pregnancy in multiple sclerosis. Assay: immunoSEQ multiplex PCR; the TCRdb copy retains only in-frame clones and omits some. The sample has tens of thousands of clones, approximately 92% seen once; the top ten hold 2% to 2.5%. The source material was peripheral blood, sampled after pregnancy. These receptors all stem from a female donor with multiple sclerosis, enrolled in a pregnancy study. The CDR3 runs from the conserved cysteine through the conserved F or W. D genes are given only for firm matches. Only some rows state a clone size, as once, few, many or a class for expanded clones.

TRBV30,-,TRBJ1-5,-,CAWSVMQGGQPQHF,TGTGCCTGGAGTGTAATGCAGGGAGGACAGCCCCAGCATTTT
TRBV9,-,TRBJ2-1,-,CASSPRFKGVSYNEQFF,TGTGCCAGCAGCCCCCGGTTTAAGGGGGTCTCCTACAATGAGCAGTTCTTC
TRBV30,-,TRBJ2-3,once,CAWSIGTDTQYF,TGTGCCTGGAGTATAGGCACAGATACGCAGTATTTT
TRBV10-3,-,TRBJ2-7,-,CAISESPTLPGFIGTTFRVPYF,TGTGCCATCAGTGAATCCCCGACCTTACCTGGATTTATCGGGACAACATTTCGCGTCCCATACTTC
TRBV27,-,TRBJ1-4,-,CASSLWGGSEKLFF,TGTGCCAGCAGTTTATGGGGGGGGAGTGAAAAACTGTTTTTT
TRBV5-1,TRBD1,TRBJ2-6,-,CASSSGHSTGAGANVLTF,TGCGCCAGCAGCTCTGGGCACTCGACAGGGGCTGGGGCCAACGTCCTGACTTTC
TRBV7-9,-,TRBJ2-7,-,CASGRIGGTYEQYF,TGTGCCAGCGGGAGGATAGGGGGCACCTACGAGCAGTACTTC
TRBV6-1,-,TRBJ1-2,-,CASSGGSRTYGYTF,TGTGCCAGCAGTGGAGGCTCGCGTACCTATGGCTACACCTTC
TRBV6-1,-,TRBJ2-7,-,CASSEGNARGYEQYF,TGTGCCAGCAGTGAAGGAAATGCTAGAGGATACGAGCAGTACTTC
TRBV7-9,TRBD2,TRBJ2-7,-,CASSSNPGTSGGFLYEQYF,TGTGCCAGCAGCTCAAATCCCGGGACTAGCGGGGGTTTCCTCTACGAGCAGTACTTC
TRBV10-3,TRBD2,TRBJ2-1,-,CAISVGGLAGGGYNEQFF,TGTGCCATCAGTGTAGGGGGACTAGCGGGAGGCGGCTACAATGAGCAGTTCTTC
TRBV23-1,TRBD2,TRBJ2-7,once,CASSQPPGLAAYEQYF,TGCGCCAGCAGTCAACCACCGGGACTAGCGGCTTACGAGCAGTACTTC
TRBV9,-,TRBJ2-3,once,CASSHLLLAGDNALPDTQYF,TGTGCCAGCAGCCACCTACTGCTGGCGGGGGACAACGCCCTGCCAGATACGCAGTATTTT
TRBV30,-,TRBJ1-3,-,CAWAQGLISGNTIYF,TGTGCCTGGGCACAGGGCCTGATCTCTGGAAACACCATATATTTT
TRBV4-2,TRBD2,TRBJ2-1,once,CASSQAGLAGTYNEQFF,TGTGCCAGCAGCCAAGCTGGACTAGCGGGAACCTACAATGAGCAGTTCTTC
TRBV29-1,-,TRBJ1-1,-,CSVGFVRAEAFF,TGCAGCGTTGGGTTCGTGAGGGCTGAGGCTTTCTTT
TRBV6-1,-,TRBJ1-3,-,CAGEEGGSGNTIYF,TGTGCCGGAGAGGAGGGTGGCTCTGGAAACACCATATATTTT
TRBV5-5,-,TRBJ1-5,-,CASSFGGFDGNQPQHF,TGTGCCAGCAGCTTTGGGGGGTTCGACGGCAATCAGCCCCAGCATTTT
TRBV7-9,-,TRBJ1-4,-,CASSLGLTVGRLNEKLFF,TGTGCCAGCAGCTTGGGACTGACAGTTGGGAGATTAAATGAAAAACTGTTTTTT
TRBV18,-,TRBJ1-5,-,CASSPGHGNQPQHF,TGTGCCAGCTCACCCGGACACGGCAATCAGCCCCAGCATTTT
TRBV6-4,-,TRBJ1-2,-,CASSAGDPSRAYTF,TGTGCCAGCAGTGCGGGTGACCCCTCGAGGGCCTACACCTTC
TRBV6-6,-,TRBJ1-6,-,CASSLTTGRNSPLHF,TGTGCCAGCAGTTTAACGACAGGCAGGAATTCACCCCTCCACTTT
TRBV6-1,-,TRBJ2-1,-,CASTTTWRGNEQFF,TGTGCCAGCACCACGACCTGGCGCGGCAATGAGCAGTTCTTC
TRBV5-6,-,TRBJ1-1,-,CASSIPPSNTEAFF,TGTGCCAGCAGCATTCCTCCCTCGAACACTGAAGCTTTCTTT
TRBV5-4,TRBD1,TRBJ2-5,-,CASSRDSQETQYF,TGTGCCAGCAGCCGGGACAGCCAAGAGACCCAGTACTTC
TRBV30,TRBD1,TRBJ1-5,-,CAWGAGGDYQPQHF,TGTGCCTGGGGGGCAGGGGGAGACTATCAGCCCCAGCATTTT
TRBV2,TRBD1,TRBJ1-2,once,CASSVGKGAAKYGYTF,TGTGCCAGCAGTGTCGGAAAGGGGGCCGCGAAATATGGCTACACCTTC
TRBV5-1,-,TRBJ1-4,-,CASSTTGTEGEKLFF,TGCGCCAGCAGCACGACCGGGACGGAGGGGGAAAAACTGTTTTTT
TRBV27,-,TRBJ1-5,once,CASSFGERRNQPQHF,TGTGCCAGCAGTTTTGGCGAGCGGAGAAATCAGCCCCAGCATTTT
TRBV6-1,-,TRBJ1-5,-,CASSVWGGGNQPQHF,TGTGCCAGCAGTGTATGGGGCGGCGGCAATCAGCCCCAGCATTTT
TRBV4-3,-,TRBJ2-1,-,CASSQDPRSQFF,TGCGCCAGCAGCCAAGATCCGAGGTCCCAGTTCTTC
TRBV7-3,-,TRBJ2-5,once,CASSLNGDQETQYF,TGTGCCAGCAGCTTAAACGGGGACCAAGAGACCCAGTACTTC
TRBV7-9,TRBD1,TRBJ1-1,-,CASSSKQGATEAFF,TGTGCCAGCAGCTCAAAGCAGGGGGCCACTGAAGCTTTCTTT
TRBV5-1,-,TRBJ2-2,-,CASSIITGELFF,TGCGCCAGCAGCATAATCACCGGGGAGCTGTTTTTT
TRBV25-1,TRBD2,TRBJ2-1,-,CASRGASGGVGQFF,TGTGCCAGCCGGGGGGCGTCGGGGGGGGTTGGGCAGTTCTTC
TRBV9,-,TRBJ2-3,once,CASSPNTDTQYF,TGTGCCAGCAGCCCCAACACAGATACGCAGTATTTT
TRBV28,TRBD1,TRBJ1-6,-,CASTSGTVDSPLHF,TGTGCCAGCACCTCCGGGACAGTTGATTCACCCCTCCACTTT
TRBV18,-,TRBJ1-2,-,CASSPVSTSDGYTF,TGTGCCAGCTCACCAGTCTCGACTTCGGATGGCTACACCTTC
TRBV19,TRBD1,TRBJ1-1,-,CASSPQGAWAFF,TGTGCCAGTAGTCCACAGGGGGCGTGGGCTTTCTTT
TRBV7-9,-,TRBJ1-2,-,CASSFPTYGYTF,TGTGCCAGCAGCTTCCCTACCTATGGCTACACCTTC
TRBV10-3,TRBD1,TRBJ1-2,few,CAISRDRTVDGYTF,TGTGCCATCAGTAGGGACAGAACGGTCGATGGCTACACCTTC
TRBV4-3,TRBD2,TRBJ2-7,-,CASSHRGGISYEQYF,TGCGCCAGCAGCCATCGCGGGGGGATTTCCTACGAGCAGTACTTC
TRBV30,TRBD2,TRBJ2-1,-,CAWSLGTSGLDEQFF,TGTGCCTGGAGTTTAGGGACTAGCGGGTTGGATGAGCAGTTCTTC
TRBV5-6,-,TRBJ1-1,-,CASSLFAPGTEAFF,TGTGCCAGCAGCTTGTTCGCCCCGGGCACTGAAGCTTTCTTT
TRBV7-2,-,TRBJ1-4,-,CASSRATGLLAEKLFF,TGTGCCAGCAGCCGAGCGACAGGCCTACTTGCAGAAAAACTGTTTTTT
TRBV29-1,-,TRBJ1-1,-,CSAGAQNTEAFF,TGCAGCGCGGGTGCCCAGAACACTGAAGCTTTCTTT
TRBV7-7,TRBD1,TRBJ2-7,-,CASSLGTGEREQYF,TGTGCCAGCAGCTTAGGGACAGGGGAGCGCGAGCAGTACTTC
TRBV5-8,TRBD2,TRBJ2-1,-,CASSLIGLAGVHSYNEQFF,TGTGCCAGCAGCTTAATAGGGCTAGCGGGAGTACACTCCTACAATGAGCAGTTCTTC
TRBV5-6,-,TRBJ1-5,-,CASSLLGLGNQPQHF,TGTGCCAGCAGCCTACTGGGACTTGGCAATCAGCCCCAGCATTTT
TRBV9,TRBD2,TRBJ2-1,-,CASTGLADFNEQFF,TGTGCCAGCACGGGACTAGCGGATTTCAATGAGCAGTTCTTC
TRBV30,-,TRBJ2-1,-,CAWSVTDEQFF,TGTGCCTGGAGTGTTACGGATGAGCAGTTCTTC
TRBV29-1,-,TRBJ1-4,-,CSVFHWEKLFF,TGCAGCGTCTTTCACTGGGAAAAACTGTTTTTT
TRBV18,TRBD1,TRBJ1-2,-,CASSPRQGLYGYTF,TGTGCCAGCTCACCCCGACAGGGACTCTATGGCTACACCTTC
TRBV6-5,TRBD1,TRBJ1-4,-,CASSLDRGFEKLFF,TGTGCCAGCAGTTTAGACAGGGGATTCGAAAAACTGTTTTTT
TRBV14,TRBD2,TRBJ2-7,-,CASSHQLALTYEQYF,TGTGCCAGCAGCCACCAACTAGCGCTGACCTACGAGCAGTACTTC
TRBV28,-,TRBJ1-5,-,CASSPTGLGNQPQHF,TGTGCCAGCAGTCCTACAGGTCTTGGCAATCAGCCCCAGCATTTT
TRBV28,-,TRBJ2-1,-,CASSLIEGQNNNEQFF,TGTGCCAGCAGTTTAATCGAGGGACAAAACAACAATGAGCAGTTCTTC
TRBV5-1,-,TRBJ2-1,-,CASSPGSSSYNEQFF,TGCGCCAGCAGTCCCGGGAGTTCCTCCTACAATGAGCAGTTCTTC